The following is a T cell receptor (beta chain) sequence with its context. TCRdb's table, derived via immunoSEQ multiplex PCR, lists solely in-frame clones and lacks some. In the table there are 14,000 or so clones, roughly 87% of which are singletons. The sample originates from a study of blood T cell repertoires in COVID-19. Trimming stripped 2 bases from V and 3 bases from J, with 8 bases between. The CDR3 runs to 13 residues. This sequence was found in a human donor in a cohort sampled during active COVID-19. V gene TRBV12-3 or TRBV12-4 combines with J gene TRBJ2-7; no clear D gene. Sequencing was performed on peripheral blood. CDR3 nucleotides: TGTGCCAGCAGTTTAAAGCTAGACTACGAGCAGTACTTC. It translates to CASSLKLDYEQYF.